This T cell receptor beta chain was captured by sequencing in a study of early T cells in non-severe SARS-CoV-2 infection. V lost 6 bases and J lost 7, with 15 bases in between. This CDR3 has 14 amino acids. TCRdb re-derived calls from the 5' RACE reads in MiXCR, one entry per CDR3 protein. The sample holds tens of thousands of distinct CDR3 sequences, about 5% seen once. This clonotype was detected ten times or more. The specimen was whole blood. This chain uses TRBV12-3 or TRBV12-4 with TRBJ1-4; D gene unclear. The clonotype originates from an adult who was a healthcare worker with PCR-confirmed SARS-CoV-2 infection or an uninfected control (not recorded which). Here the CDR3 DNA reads TGTGCCAGCAGCCGCACCGGGTTAGGTGAAAAACTGTTTTTT. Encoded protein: CASSRTGLGEKLFF.